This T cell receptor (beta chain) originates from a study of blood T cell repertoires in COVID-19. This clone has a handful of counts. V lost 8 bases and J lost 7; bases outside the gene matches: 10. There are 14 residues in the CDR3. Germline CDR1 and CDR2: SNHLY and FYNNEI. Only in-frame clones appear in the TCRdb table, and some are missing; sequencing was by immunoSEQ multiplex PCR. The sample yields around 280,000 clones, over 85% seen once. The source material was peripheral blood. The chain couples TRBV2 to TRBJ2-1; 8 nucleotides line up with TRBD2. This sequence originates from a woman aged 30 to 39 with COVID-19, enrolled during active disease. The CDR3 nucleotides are TGTGCCAGCCTACCCCGGGGGGGGTGGAATGAGCAGTTCTTC. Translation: CASLPRGGWNEQFF.